Listed below are T cell receptor beta chains from one sample, sequenced in a study of T cell responses to AZD1222 COVID-19 vaccine. TCRdb's copy holds only in-frame clones and misses some; the assay was immunoSEQ multiplex PCR. The table shows 150,000 to 200,000 clones, with around 93% occurring only once. The sample consisted of peripheral blood, taken on day 0 of AZD1222 vaccination. The receptors stem from an adult in good health. The CDR3 runs from the conserved cysteine through the conserved F or W. The D gene is left open where the match is weak. Size is stated for part of the rows, as once, few or many counts, or as a class when the clone is expanded.

>TRBV6-1|TRBJ2-7|NA|once
CASSDTYEQYF
TGTGCCAGCAGTGACACCTACGAGCAGTACTTC
>TRBV7-3|TRBJ1-6|NA|NA
CASSIDSNNSPLHF
TGTGCCAGCAGCATAGACAGTAATAATTCACCCCTCCACTTT
>TRBV2|TRBJ1-1|TRBD1|few
CASSRQGPNTEAFF
TGTGCCAGCAGCCGACAGGGCCCGAACACTGAAGCTTTCTTT
>TRBV19|TRBJ1-5|TRBD1|few
CASMTGINQPQHF
TGTGCCAGTATGACAGGGATCAATCAGCCCCAGCATTTT
>TRBV9|TRBJ1-6|NA|NA
CASSVAGGNNSPLHF
TGTGCCAGCAGCGTAGCGGGAGGGAATAATTCACCCCTCCACTTT
>TRBV5-4|TRBJ2-1|TRBD2|NA
CASSRGLAGVNEQFF
TGTGCCAGCAGCCGGGGACTAGCGGGAGTTAATGAGCAGTTCTTC
>TRBV19|TRBJ2-7|TRBD1|few
CASSTSDRDSSEQYF
TGTGCCAGTAGTACCTCGGACAGGGATAGTTCCGAGCAGTACTTC
>TRBV3-1/TRBV3-2|TRBJ2-7|TRBD2|few
CASSQDRLAASYEQYF
TGTGCCAGCAGCCAAGATCGGCTAGCGGCCTCCTACGAGCAGTACTTC
>TRBV5-6|TRBJ2-7|TRBD2|NA
CASVSLAGGGEQYF
TGTGCCAGCGTTTCACTAGCGGGAGGGGGAGAGCAGTACTTC
>TRBV27|TRBJ2-3|TRBD2|NA
CASSPSGVPTDTQYF
TGTGCCAGCAGCCCCAGCGGGGTCCCCACAGATACGCAGTATTTT
>TRBV6-2/TRBV6-3|TRBJ2-2|NA|NA
CASRPQGGGELFF
TGTGCCAGCAGGCCTCAGGGCGGCGGGGAGCTGTTTTTT
>TRBV25-1|TRBJ1-1|NA|NA
CASSVGGLEAFF
TGTGCCAGCAGTGTAGGGGGGCTTGAAGCTTTCTTT
>TRBV10-3|TRBJ1-2|NA|NA
CAISEAKDSLNYGYTF
TGTGCCATCAGTGAGGCTAAGGACAGTTTAAACTATGGCTACACCTTC
>TRBV5-1|TRBJ2-1|NA|once
CASSLAGVGYNEQFF
TGCGCCAGCAGCTTGGCGGGAGTGGGGTACAATGAGCAGTTCTTC
>TRBV28|TRBJ2-6|NA|NA
CASSPGRDLFSSGANVLTF
TGTGCCAGCAGTCCCGGAAGGGACTTATTTAGCTCTGGGGCCAACGTCCTGACTTTC
>TRBV29-1|TRBJ2-1|TRBD2|NA
CSVEVAGGPPGEQFF
TGCAGCGTTGAAGTAGCGGGAGGACCCCCCGGAGAGCAGTTCTTC
>TRBV27|TRBJ2-7|TRBD1|few
CASSLQGANYEQYF
TGTGCCAGCAGTCTCCAGGGGGCTAACTACGAGCAGTACTTC
>TRBV28|TRBJ1-5|NA|NA
CASSLLGEDQPQHF
TGTGCCAGCAGTTTACTTGGGGAGGATCAGCCCCAGCATTTT
>TRBV20-1|TRBJ2-7|TRBD2|NA
CSASGQRGSHYEQYF
TGCAGTGCTAGTGGCCAGCGGGGAAGCCACTACGAGCAGTACTTC
>TRBV25-1|TRBJ2-7|TRBD1|NA
CASSDDRGGPEQYF
TGTGCCAGCAGTGATGACAGGGGGGGGCCCGAGCAGTACTTC
>TRBV7-3|TRBJ2-1|TRBD2|NA
CASSLVGLAGGHEQFF
TGTGCCAGCAGCTTAGTCGGGCTAGCGGGAGGGCATGAGCAGTTCTTC
>TRBV28|TRBJ1-5|NA|NA
CASSLRLGANQPQHF
TGTGCCAGCAGTTTACGACTGGGGGCGAATCAGCCCCAGCATTTT
>TRBV5-1|TRBJ2-2|NA|NA
CASSIGRTGELFF
TGCGCCAGCAGCATAGGACGGACCGGGGAGCTGTTTTTT
>TRBV10-3|TRBJ1-3|NA|NA
CAISDVGGSGNTIYF
TGTGCCATCAGCGATGTGGGAGGGTCTGGAAACACCATATATTTT
>TRBV5-1|TRBJ2-3|NA|NA
CASSLGSRRGTDTQYF
TGCGCCAGCAGCTTGGGTTCCCGACGCGGCACAGATACGCAGTATTTT
>TRBV6-5|TRBJ2-1|NA|once
CASSYGGDEQFF
TGTGCCAGCAGTTACGGGGGCGATGAGCAGTTCTTC
>TRBV19|TRBJ1-2|NA|once
CASSTWTEDYGYTF
TGTGCCAGTAGTACCTGGACAGAGGACTATGGCTACACCTTC
>TRBV19|TRBJ2-7|TRBD1|NA
CASTNRGDEQYF
TGTGCCAGTACCAACAGGGGCGACGAGCAGTACTTC